Listed below are T cell receptor beta chains from one sample, sequenced in a study of blood T cells in healthy people across ages. Each CDR3 protein gets one entry after TCRdb re-called the 5' RACE reads with MiXCR. Seen here are around 400,000 distinct CDR3 sequences, about 52% observed once, and the top ten hold around 50%. Sequenced: blood. The source is a man between 60 and 70 years old in good health. Each CDR3 is given with its conserved first and last residue. A D gene is named only where the DNA matches it firmly. Size tells how often a clone was seen (once, few, many) or the class of an expanded clone, and some rows leave it out.

clone size	V gene	D gene	J gene	CDR3 protein	CDR3 DNA
.	TRBV7-8	.	TRBJ2-1	CASSQATGKQFF	TGTGCCAGCAGCCAAGCGACCGGTAAGCAGTTCTTC
.	TRBV7-9	TRBD2	TRBJ2-5	CASSLMRGGVETQYF	TGTGCCAGCAGCTTAATGCGGGGGGGCGTGGAGACCCAGTACTTC
.	TRBV14	.	TRBJ2-7	CASSQSGWGEQYF	TGTGCCAGCAGCCAATCAGGGTGGGGCGAGCAGTACTTC
.	TRBV6-2/TRBV6-3	.	TRBJ2-7	CASSSRQVRDEQYF	TGTGCCAGCAGTTCAAGGCAGGTTCGGGACGAGCAGTACTTC
.	TRBV10-3	TRBD1	TRBJ2-1	CAISDFVKTGQGAENEQFF	TGTGCCATCAGTGATTTCGTTAAAACGGGACAGGGGGCAGAGAATGAGCAGTTCTTC
.	TRBV6-6	TRBD2	TRBJ2-7	CASTPTSGTSYEQYF	TGTGCCAGCACCCCGACTAGCGGGACTTCTTACGAGCAGTACTTC
few	TRBV5-1	.	TRBJ2-6	CASSSPLGTGANVLTF	TGCGCCAGCAGCTCCCCATTGGGGACAGGGGCCAACGTCCTGACTTTC
.	TRBV4-1	TRBD1	TRBJ1-2	CASSHHRDRVSFCGYTF	TGCGCCAGCAGCCATCACCGGGACAGGGTTTCTTTCTGTGGCTACACCTTC
.	TRBV3-1	TRBD2	TRBJ2-7	CASSRRTSGRGYEQYF	TGTGCCAGCAGCCGACGGACTAGCGGGAGGGGGTACGAGCAGTACTTC
.	TRBV19	.	TRBJ1-1	CASSIYSSGTEAFF	TGTGCCAGTAGTATTTACAGTTCTGGCACTGAAGCTTTCTTT
few	TRBV29-1	.	TRBJ2-1	CSVEELGPPSGGTYNEQFF	TGCAGCGTTGAAGAACTGGGGCCGCCCTCGGGCGGTACCTACAATGAGCAGTTCTTC
.	TRBV7-2	TRBD1	TRBJ1-1	CASTKGTGNTEAFF	TGTGCCAGCACCAAAGGGACAGGGAACACTGAAGCTTTCTTT
.	TRBV6-5	TRBD2	TRBJ2-5	CASSYSPGGPSAETQYF	TGTGCCAGCAGTTACTCCCCGGGGGGGCCGTCGGCAGAGACCCAGTACTTC
many	TRBV9	.	TRBJ1-2	CASSVGTNYGYTF	TGTGCCAGCAGCGTCGGGACGAACTATGGCTACACCTTC
.	TRBV27	TRBD1	TRBJ2-7	CASSTLQGSTSEQYF	TGTGCCAGCAGTACCCTACAGGGGTCTACGAGCGAGCAGTACTTC
.	TRBV27	.	TRBJ2-7	CACSVSSTGKQYF	TGTGCCTGCAGTGTATCTTCTACAGGGAAGCAGTACTTC
.	TRBV27	.	TRBJ1-5	CASSPTIRTGFEESPQHF	TGTGCCAGCAGCCCTACCATAAGGACTGGGTTTGAGGAATCACCCCAGCATTTT
.	TRBV12-3/TRBV12-4	.	TRBJ2-1	CASSLGQALYNEQFF	TGTGCCAGCAGTTTAGGCCAGGCGCTCTACAATGAGCAGTTCTTC
.	TRBV5-6	TRBD2	TRBJ2-5	CASSLVAGGRSEQYF	TGTGCCAGCAGCTTAGTAGCGGGGGGGCGAAGTGAGCAGTACTTC
.	TRBV28	.	TRBJ2-7	CASHTGGENYEQYF	TGTGCCAGCCACACGGGGGGCGAAAACTACGAGCAGTACTTC
.	TRBV7-9	.	TRBJ1-2	CASRNSGTTSGYTF	TGTGCCAGCAGGAACTCCGGGACGACAAGCGGCTACACCTTC
few	TRBV6-4	.	TRBJ2-7	CASSDRRPGGPYERYF	TGTGCCAGCAGTGACAGGCGGCCAGGGGGGCCCTACGAGCGGTACTTC
few	TRBV3-1	.	TRBJ2-7	CASSQERVSYEQYF	TGTGCCAGCAGCCAAGAACGGGTAAGCTACGAGCAGTACTTC
.	TRBV20-1	TRBD1	TRBJ2-1	CSATDRGTPYNEQFF	TGCAGTGCTACGGACAGGGGTACCCCCTACAATGAGCAGTTCTTC
.	TRBV24-1	TRBD2	TRBJ2-3	CATGRGDTQYF	TGTGCCACGGGGAGGGGAGATACGCAGTATTTT
few	TRBV12-3/TRBV12-4	.	TRBJ1-4	CASSGTANEKLFF	TGTGCCAGCAGTGGGACCGCGAATGAAAAACTGTTTTTT
.	TRBV12-3/TRBV12-4	TRBD2	TRBJ2-5	CASSLSVSGGNQETQYF	TGTGCCAGCAGTTTAAGTGTTAGCGGGGGAAATCAAGAGACCCAGTACTTC
once	TRBV10-3	.	TRBJ2-3	CAIRLGLFGTDTQYF	TGTGCCATCAGACTGGGACTTTTCGGCACAGATACGCAGTATTTT
.	TRBV5-8	.	TRBJ1-1	CASSVSDRTRNTEAFF	TGTGCCAGCAGCGTATCGGACAGAACAAGGAACACTGAAGCTTTCTTT
.	TRBV5-1	.	TRBJ2-3	CASSTGSYGDTQYF	TGCGCCAGCAGCACCGGGAGCTACGGGGATACGCAGTATTTT
.	TRBV7-2	TRBD2	TRBJ2-7	CASSLGTRGGEQYF	TGTGCCAGCAGCTTGGGGACTAGGGGAGGCGAGCAGTACTTC
few	TRBV4-1	.	TRBJ2-5	CASSQDGVETQYF	TGCGCCAGCAGCCAAGACGGGGTTGAGACCCAGTACTTC
.	TRBV27	.	TRBJ2-1	CASSPETGGRGLASLRANEQFF	TGTGCCAGCAGTCCAGAGACAGGGGGTAGGGGACTAGCGTCCCTCCGGGCCAATGAGCAGTTCTTC
.	TRBV27	TRBD1	TRBJ1-2	CASSFPGGNGYTF	TGTGCCAGCAGTTTCCCAGGGGGCAATGGCTACACCTTC
few	TRBV2	.	TRBJ2-4	CASRVRGVKNIQYF	TGTGCCAGCAGAGTGCGGGGCGTCAAAAACATTCAGTACTTC
.	TRBV20-1	.	TRBJ1-5	CSARGSERVEPQHF	TGCAGTGCTAGGGGCTCAGAACGGGTTGAGCCCCAGCATTTT
.	TRBV24-1	.	TRBJ2-1	CATSERHEQFF	TGTGCCACCAGTGAGCGCCATGAGCAGTTCTTC
.	TRBV5-1	TRBD1	TRBJ1-1	CASSFGDRGGAFF	TGCGCCAGCAGCTTTGGGGACAGGGGGGGAGCTTTCTTT
.	TRBV28	TRBD2	TRBJ2-7	CASSPTLVLAGVHIYEQYF	TGTGCCAGCTCTCCTACCCTCGTTCTTGCGGGGGTACATATTTACGAGCAGTACTTC
.	TRBV29-1	.	TRBJ1-2	CSVETRGTSGYTF	TGCAGCGTTGAAACGAGGGGGACAAGCGGCTACACCTTC
.	TRBV24-1	.	TRBJ2-1	CATSGPGTSTYNEQFF	TGTGCCACCAGTGGTCCCGGGACGTCTACCTACAATGAGCAGTTCTTC